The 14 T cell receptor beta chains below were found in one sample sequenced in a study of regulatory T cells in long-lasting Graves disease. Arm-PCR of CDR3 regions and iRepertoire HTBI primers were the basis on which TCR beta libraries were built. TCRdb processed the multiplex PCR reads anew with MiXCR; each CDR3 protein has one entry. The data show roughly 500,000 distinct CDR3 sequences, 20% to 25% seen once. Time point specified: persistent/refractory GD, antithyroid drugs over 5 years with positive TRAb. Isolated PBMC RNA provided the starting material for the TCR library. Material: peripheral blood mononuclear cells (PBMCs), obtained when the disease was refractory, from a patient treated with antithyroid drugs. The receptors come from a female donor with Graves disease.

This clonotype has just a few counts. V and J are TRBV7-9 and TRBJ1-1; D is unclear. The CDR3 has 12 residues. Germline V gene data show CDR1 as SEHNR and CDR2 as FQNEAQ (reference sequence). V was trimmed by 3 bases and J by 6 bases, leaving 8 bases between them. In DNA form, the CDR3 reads TGTGCCAGCAGCTTCACCGGGTCTGAAGCTTTCTTT. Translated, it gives CASSFTGSEAFF.

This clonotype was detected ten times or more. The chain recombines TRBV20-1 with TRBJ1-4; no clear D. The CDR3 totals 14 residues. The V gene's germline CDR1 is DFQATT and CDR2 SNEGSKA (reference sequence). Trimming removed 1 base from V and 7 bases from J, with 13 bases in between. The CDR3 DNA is TGCAGTGCTAGAGTCTCCGAACGGGGTGAAAAACTGTTTTTT. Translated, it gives CSARVSERGEKLFF.

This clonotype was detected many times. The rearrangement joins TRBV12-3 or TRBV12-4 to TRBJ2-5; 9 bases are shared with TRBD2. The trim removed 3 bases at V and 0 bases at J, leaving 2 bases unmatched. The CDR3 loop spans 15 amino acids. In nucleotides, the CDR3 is TGTGCCAGCAGTTTTCTAGCGGGAAACCAAGAGACCCAGTACTTC. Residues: CASSFLAGNQETQYF.

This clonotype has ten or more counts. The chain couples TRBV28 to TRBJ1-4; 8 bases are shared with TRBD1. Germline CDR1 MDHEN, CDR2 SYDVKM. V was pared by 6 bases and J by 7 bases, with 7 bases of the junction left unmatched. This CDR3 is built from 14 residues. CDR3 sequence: CASRYQGAREKLFF. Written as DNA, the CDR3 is TGTGCCAGCAGGTACCAGGGGGCGCGTGAAAAACTGTTTTTT.

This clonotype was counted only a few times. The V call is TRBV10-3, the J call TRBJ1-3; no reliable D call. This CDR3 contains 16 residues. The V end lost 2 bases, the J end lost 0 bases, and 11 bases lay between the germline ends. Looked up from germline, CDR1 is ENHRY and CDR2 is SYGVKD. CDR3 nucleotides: TGTGCCATCAGTGAGGGCAGGTCGAGCTCTGGAAACACCATATATTTT. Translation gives CAISEGRSSSGNTIYF.

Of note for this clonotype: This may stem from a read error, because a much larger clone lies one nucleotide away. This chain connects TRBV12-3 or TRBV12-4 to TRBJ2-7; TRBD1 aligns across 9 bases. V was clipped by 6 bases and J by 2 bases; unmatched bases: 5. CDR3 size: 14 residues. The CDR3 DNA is TGTGCCAGCAGGTACGGGACAGGGACCTACGAGCAGTACTTC. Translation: CASRYGTGTYEQYF.

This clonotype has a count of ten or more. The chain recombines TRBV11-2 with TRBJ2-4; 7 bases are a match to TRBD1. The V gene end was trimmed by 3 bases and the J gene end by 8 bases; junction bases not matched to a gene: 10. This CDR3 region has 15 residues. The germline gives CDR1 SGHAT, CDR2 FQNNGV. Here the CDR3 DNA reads TGTGCCAGCAGCTTCATTTCTGGACAGGTGGACATTCAGTACTTC. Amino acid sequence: CASSFISGQVDIQYF.

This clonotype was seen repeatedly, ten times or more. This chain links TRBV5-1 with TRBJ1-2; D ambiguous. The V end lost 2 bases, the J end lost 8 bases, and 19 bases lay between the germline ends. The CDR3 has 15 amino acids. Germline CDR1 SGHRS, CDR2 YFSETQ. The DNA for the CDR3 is TGCGCCAGCAGCTTAGGCCGTCGGGGAGTAAGCGGCTACACCTTC. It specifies CASSLGRRGVSGYTF.

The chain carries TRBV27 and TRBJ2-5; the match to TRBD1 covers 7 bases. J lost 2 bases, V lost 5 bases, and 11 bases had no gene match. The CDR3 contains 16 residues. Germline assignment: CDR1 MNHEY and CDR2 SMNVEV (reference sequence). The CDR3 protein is CASSPYTGALQETQYF. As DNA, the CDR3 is TGTGCCAGCAGTCCGTACACAGGGGCCCTACAAGAGACCCAGTACTTC.

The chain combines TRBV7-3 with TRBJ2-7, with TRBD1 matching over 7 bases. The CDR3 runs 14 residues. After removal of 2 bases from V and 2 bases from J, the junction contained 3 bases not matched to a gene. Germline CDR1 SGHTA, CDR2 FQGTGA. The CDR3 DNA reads TGTGCCAGCAGCTTAGACGGACAGGCCTACGAGCAGTACTTC. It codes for CASSLDGQAYEQYF.

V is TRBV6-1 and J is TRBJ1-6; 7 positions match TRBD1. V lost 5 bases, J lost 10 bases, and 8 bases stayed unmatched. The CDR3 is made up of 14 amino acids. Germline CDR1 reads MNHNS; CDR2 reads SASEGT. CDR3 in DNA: TGTGCCAGCAGTCCCGGGACAGTGCCCTCACCCCTCCACTTT. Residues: CASSPGTVPSPLHF.

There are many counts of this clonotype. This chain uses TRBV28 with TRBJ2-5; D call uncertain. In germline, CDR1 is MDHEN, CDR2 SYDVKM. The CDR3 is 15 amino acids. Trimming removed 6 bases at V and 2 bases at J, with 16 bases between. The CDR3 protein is CASRRLENKQETQYF. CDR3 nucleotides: TGTGCCAGCAGAAGGCTGGAGAACAAGCAAGAGACCCAGTACTTC.

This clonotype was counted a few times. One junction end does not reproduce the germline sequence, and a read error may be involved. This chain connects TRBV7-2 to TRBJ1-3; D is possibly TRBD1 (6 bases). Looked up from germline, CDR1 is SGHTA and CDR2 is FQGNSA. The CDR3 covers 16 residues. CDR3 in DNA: TGTGCCGGCAGCCCGGACAGACCAAGCTCTGGAAACACCATATATTTT. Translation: CAGSPDRPSSGNTIYF.

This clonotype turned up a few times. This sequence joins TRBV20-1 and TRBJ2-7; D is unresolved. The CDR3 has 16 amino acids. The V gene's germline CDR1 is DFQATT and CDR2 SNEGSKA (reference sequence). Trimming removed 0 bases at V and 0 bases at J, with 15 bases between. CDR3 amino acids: CSARDLTGISSYEQYF. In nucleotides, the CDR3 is TGCAGTGCTAGAGATTTGACGGGCATTAGCTCCTACGAGCAGTACTTC.